This TCR beta chain derives from a study of T cell responses to AZD1222 COVID-19 vaccine. Method: immunoSEQ multiplex PCR; TCRdb's copy keeps in-frame clones and lacks some. The sample has 120,000 to 150,000 clones; around 94% are singletons. This clone was recorded once. The CDR3 is 18 amino acids. The trim removed 4 bases at V and 4 bases at J, leaving 14 bases unmatched. Per the germline V gene, CDR1 is MNHEY and CDR2 is SVGEGT. The chain links TRBV6-2 or TRBV6-3 to TRBJ2-7, with 12 bases that match TRBD2. The receptor comes from an adult who received the AZD1222 COVID-19 vaccine. Sample: peripheral blood, taken 28 days after the second AZD1222 dose. CDR3 loop: CASSSTSGSRGSLYEQYF. DNA of the CDR3: TGTGCCAGCAGTTCGACTAGCGGGAGTAGGGGGAGTTTATACGAGCAGTACTTC.